Described below is a single T cell receptor (beta chain) sequence and its context. These data originate in a study of CD8+ T cells in alopecia areata. As the sequencing template, cDNA was produced by extracting RNA and reverse transcribing it. Profiling relied on immunoSEQ multiplex PCR, and the TCRdb table lists in-frame clones only, not all of them. The repertoire holds roughly 180,000 clones, around half seen once, with about 10% in the top ten. The treatment: oral pan-JAK inhibitor, 5-10 mg twice daily. This sample comprised CD8+ T cells sorted from blood, obtained at week 24, from a patient treated with tofacitinib. The TCR sequence derives from a human donor with alopecia areata.

The CDR3 DNA reads TGTGCCAGCAGCCCGATTGACGGCGGCACTGAAGCTTTCTTT. The encoded protein is CASSPIDGGTEAFF. The rearrangement uses TRBV9 and TRBJ1-1; D unresolved. Trimming took off 4 bases at V and 4 bases at J, with 14 bases between the two ends. CDR1 and CDR2 (germline): SGDLS, YYNGEE. There are 14 residues in the CDR3.